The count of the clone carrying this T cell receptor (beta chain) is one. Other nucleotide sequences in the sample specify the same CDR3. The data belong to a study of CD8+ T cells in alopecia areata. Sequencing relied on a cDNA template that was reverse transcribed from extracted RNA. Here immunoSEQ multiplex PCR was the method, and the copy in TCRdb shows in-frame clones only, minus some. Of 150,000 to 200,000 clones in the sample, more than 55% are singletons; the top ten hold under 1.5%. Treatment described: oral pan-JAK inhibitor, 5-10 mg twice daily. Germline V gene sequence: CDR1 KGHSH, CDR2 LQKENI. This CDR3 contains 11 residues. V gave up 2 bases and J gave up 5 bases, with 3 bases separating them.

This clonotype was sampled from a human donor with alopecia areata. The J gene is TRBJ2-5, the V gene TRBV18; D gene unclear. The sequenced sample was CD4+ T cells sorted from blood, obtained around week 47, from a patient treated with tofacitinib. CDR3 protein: CASSPLETQYF. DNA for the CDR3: TGTGCCAGCTCACCATTGGAGACCCAGTACTTC.